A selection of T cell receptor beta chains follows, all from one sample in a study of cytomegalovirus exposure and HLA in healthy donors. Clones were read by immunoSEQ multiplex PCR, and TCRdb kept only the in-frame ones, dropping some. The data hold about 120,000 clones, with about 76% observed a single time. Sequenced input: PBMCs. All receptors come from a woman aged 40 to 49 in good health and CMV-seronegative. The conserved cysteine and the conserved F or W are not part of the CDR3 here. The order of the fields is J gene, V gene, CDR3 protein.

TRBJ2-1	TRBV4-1	ASSQVGSGVDNEQF
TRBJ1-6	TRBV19	ASSIASGDNSPLH
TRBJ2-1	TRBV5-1	ASSSQGTTLGEQF
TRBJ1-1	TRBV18	ASSPDGGTEAF
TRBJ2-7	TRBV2	ASSVLKGDYEQY
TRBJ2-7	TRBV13	ASSPGQGSDEQY
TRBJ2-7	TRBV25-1	ASSRSMDEQY
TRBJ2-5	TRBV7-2	ASSPRASGRQETQY
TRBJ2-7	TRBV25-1	ASSEATGGEQY
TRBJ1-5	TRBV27	ASRGQNNQPQH
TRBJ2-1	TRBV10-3	AISELGGQTNEQF
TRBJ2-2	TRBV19	ASIPLARGGHTGELF
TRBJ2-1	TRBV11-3	ASSLDPRYNEQF
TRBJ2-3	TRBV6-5	AISRGTGVDTQY